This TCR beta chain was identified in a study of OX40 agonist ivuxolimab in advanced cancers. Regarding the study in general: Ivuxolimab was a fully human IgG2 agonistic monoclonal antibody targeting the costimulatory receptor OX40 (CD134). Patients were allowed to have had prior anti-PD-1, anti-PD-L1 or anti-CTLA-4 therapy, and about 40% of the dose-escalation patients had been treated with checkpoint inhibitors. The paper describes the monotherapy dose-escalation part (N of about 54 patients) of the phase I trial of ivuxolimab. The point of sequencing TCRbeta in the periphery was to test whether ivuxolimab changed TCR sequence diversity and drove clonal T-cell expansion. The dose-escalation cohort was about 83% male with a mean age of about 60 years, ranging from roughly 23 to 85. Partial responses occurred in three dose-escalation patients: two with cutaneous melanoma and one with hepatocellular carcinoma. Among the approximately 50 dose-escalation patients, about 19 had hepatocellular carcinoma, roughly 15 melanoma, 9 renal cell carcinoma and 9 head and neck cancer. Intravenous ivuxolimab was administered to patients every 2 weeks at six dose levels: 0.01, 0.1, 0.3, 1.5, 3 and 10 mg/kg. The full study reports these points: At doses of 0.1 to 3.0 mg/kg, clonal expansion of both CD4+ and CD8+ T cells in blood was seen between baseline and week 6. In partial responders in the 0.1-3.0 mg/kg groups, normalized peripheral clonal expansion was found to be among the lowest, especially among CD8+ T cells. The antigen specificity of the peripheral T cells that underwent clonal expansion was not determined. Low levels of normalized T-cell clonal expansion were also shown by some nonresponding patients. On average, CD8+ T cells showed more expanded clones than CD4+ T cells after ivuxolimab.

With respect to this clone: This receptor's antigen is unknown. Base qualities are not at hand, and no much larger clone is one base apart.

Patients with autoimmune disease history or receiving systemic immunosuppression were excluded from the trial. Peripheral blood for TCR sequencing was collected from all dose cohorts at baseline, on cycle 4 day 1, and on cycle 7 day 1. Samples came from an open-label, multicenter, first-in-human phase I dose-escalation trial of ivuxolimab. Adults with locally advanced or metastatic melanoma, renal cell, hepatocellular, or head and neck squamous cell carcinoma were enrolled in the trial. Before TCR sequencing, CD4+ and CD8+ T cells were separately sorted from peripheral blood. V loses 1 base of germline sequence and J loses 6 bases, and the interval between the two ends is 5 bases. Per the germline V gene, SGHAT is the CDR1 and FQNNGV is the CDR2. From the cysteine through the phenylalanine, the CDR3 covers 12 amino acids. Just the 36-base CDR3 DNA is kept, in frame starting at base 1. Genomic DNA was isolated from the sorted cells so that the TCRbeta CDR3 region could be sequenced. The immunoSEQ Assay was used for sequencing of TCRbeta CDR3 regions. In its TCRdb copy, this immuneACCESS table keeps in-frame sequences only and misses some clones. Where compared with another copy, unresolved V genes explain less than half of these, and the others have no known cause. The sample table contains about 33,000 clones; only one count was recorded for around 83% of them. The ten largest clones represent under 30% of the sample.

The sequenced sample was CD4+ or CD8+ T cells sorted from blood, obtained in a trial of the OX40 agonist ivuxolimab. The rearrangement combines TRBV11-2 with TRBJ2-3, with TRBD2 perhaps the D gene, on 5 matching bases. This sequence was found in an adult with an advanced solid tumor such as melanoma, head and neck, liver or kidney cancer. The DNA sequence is TGTGCCAGCAGCTTAGGCGGGGATACGCAGTATTTT. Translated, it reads CASSLGGDTQYF. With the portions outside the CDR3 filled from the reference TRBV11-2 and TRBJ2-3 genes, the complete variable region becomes EAGVAQSPRYKIIEKRQSVAFWCNPISGHATLYWYQQILGQGPKLLIQFQNNGVVDDSQLPKDRFSAERLKGVDSTLKIQPAKLEDSAVYLCASSLGGDTQYFGPGTRLTVL.